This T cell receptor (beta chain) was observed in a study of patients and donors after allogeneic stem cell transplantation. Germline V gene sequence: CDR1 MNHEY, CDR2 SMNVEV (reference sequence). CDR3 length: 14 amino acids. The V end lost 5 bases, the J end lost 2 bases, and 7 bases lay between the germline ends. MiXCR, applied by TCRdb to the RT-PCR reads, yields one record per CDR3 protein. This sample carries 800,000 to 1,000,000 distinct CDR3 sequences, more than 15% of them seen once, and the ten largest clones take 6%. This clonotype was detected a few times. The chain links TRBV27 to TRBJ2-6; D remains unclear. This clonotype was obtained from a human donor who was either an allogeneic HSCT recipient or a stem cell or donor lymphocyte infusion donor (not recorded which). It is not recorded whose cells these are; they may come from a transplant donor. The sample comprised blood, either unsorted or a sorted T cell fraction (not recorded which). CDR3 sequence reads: CASSPRPGANVLTF. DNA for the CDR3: TGTGCCAGCAGTCCTCGGCCTGGGGCCAACGTCCTGACTTTC.